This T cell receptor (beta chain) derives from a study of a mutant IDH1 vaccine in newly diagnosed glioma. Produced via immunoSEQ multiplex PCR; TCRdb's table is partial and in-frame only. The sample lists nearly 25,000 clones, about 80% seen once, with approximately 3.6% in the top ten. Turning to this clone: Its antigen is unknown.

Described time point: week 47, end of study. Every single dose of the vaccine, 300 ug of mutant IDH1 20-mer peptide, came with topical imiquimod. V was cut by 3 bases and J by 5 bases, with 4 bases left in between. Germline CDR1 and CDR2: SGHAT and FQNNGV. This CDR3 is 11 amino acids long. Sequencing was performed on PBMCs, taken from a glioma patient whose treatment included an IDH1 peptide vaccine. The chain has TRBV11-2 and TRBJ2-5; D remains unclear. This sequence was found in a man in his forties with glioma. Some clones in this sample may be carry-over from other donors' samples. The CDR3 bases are TGTGCCAGCAGCTTCAGGGAGACCCAGTACTTC. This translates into CASSFRETQYF.